This T cell receptor beta chain was retrieved from a study of blood T cell repertoires in COVID-19. On the study more broadly: Nucleic acid was either cDNA or gDNA, and it came from T cells, B-cell-depleted T cells, or PBMCs.

This CDR3 is 13 amino acids long. After removal of 6 bases from V and 7 bases from J, the junction contained 6 bases not matched to a gene. Germline V lookup: CDR1 MNHEY, CDR2 SMNVEV (reference sequence). TCRdb's table, derived via immunoSEQ multiplex PCR, lists solely in-frame clones and lacks some. The sample comprises about 72,000 clones, 70% to 90% of which are singletons, and roughly 8.1% rests with the top ten. The gene calls are TRBV27 and TRBJ2-1; 7 bases are a match to TRBD2. The sequenced material came from peripheral blood. This receptor was obtained from a young man with acute or convalescent COVID-19. The CDR3 bases are TGTGCCAGCAGACAAGCGGGGACGAATGAGCAGTTCTTC. Residues: CASRQAGTNEQFF.